Listed here are 25 T cell receptor beta chains from one sample, sequenced in a study of human T cells and chemical hapten exposure. From the RACE reads, TCRdb called clonotypes with MiXCR, one entry per CDR3 protein. The sample records fewer than 140,000 distinct CDR3 sequences, 9.5% to 15% being singletons. As for time point: pre-sensitization, week 0. Described treatment: therapeutic diphenylcyclopropenone sensitization with weekly scalp DPC. The sequenced sample was whole blood, obtained in connection with sensitization to the hapten diphenylcyclopropenone (DPC). These receptors were taken from a woman between 45 and 60 years old with alopecia areata. Some clones in this sample may be carry-over from other donors' samples.

The sample holds many counts of this clonotype. The chain uses TRBV6-5 and TRBJ2-7; D not resolved. This CDR3 contains 13 residues. Germline loops: CDR1 MNHEY, CDR2 SVGAGI. V was pared by 5 bases and J by 4 bases, with 12 bases between. CDR3 amino acids: CASSPDRRYEQYF. CDR3 DNA: TGTGCCAGCAGTCCTGACCGAAGGTACGAGCAGTACTTC.

This clonotype occurred a few times. The chain has TRBV10-3 and TRBJ2-1; D is ambiguous. The CDR3 length is 12 residues. Germline-derived CDR1 and CDR2 are ENHRY and SYGVKD. V gave up 3 bases and J gave up 10 bases, with 10 bases separating them. CDR3: CAISDSPGEQFF. The CDR3 coding sequence is TGTGCCATCAGTGATAGCCCGGGCGAGCAGTTCTTC.

The chain couples TRBV5-1 to TRBJ1-1, with D maybe TRBD1 (6 bases). V was trimmed by 5 bases and J by 7 bases, leaving 21 bases between them. Per the germline V gene, CDR1 is SGHRS and CDR2 is YFSETQ. The CDR3 is 15 amino acids. The CDR3 here is CASRILGGRSGEAFF. DNA of the CDR3: TGCGCCAGCAGGATTCTGGGGGGGCGCAGTGGTGAAGCTTTCTTT. Supplemented by reference TRBV5-1 and TRBJ1-1, the full variable domain reads KAGVTQTPRYLIKTRGQQVTLSCSPISGHRSVSWYQQTPGQGLQFLFEYFSETQRNKGNFPGRFSGRQFSNSRSEMNVSTLELGDSALYLCASRILGGRSGEAFFGQGTRLTVV.

The gene calls are TRBV12-5 and TRBJ2-1, with 8 bases matching TRBD1. Trimming removed 4 bases from V and 0 bases from J; junction bases left unmatched: 5. CDR1 and CDR2 (germline): LGHNT, FRNRAP. This CDR3 is 16 amino acids long. CDR3: CASGSRTGSSYNEQFF. The CDR3 DNA sequence: TGTGCTAGTGGTTCCCGGACAGGGAGCTCCTACAATGAGCAGTTCTTC. The full variable domain, rest sourced from reference TRBV12-5 and TRBJ2-1, is DARVTQTPRHKVTEMGQEVTMRCQPILGHNTVFWYRQTMMQGLELLAYFRNRAPLDDSGMPKDRFSAEMPDATLATLKIQPSEPRDSAVYFCASGSRTGSSYNEQFFGPGTRLTVL.

This clonotype was seen only a few times. The genes are TRBV12-3 or TRBV12-4 and TRBJ2-5; TRBD1 might be the D (6 bases). V lost 7 bases to trimming and J lost 5 bases, with 17 bases between them. CDR3 size: 14 residues. The CDR3 here is CASTLHGGRETQYF. The CDR3 DNA reads TGTGCCAGCACCCTCCATGGGGGCAGGGAGACCCAGTACTTC.

The V call is TRBV18, the J call TRBJ1-2, with D possibly matching TRBD1 (5 bases). Germline V gene sequence: CDR1 KGHSH, CDR2 LQKENI. With 1 base removed from V and 3 bases from J, the gap between germline ends came to 9 bases. This CDR3 has 14 amino acids. The CDR3 reads CASSPQEGDYGYTF. The CDR3 DNA sequence: TGTGCCAGCTCACCACAGGAAGGGGACTATGGCTACACCTTC.

This clonotype was found a few times. The chain uses TRBV20-1 and TRBJ1-3, with D tentatively TRBD1 (5 bases). Trimming removed 5 bases at V and 4 bases at J, with 15 bases between. Germline V gene sequence: CDR1 DFQATT, CDR2 SNEGSKA (reference sequence). The CDR3 is 14 residues long. Here the CDR3 reads CSAEDRDQGNTIYF. The CDR3 bases are TGCAGTGCTGAAGACAGAGACCAAGGAAACACCATATATTTT.

The chain's CDR3 is CASSPHADIHYGYTF. The CDR3 DNA sequence: TGTGCCAGCAGTCCCCACGCGGACATCCACTATGGCTACACCTTC. This chain links TRBV28 with TRBJ1-2; D possibly corresponds to TRBD1 (5 bases). Deletions cut 5 bases from V and 3 bases from J, with 16 bases between. The CDR3 loop spans 15 amino acids. Germline CDR1 is MDHEN and CDR2 is SYDVKM.

This clonotype showed up just a few times. The chain links TRBV5-1 to TRBJ2-1; 9 bases are shared with TRBD2. CDR3 length equals 18 residues. Germline CDR1 is SGHRS and CDR2 is YFSETQ. V shed 0 bases, J shed 0 bases, and the junction held 7 bases outside the gene matches. CDR3 protein: CASSLVRREGRSYNEQFF. CDR3 sequence (DNA): TGCGCCAGCAGCTTGGTTCGGCGGGAGGGCCGCTCCTACAATGAGCAGTTCTTC.

This clonotype was counted at least ten times. V usage is TRBV29-1 and J usage is TRBJ1-1, with D unclear. Germline V CDR1 and CDR2: SQVTM, ANQGSEA. The germline V and J ends were trimmed by 5 bases and 0 bases, with 16 bases remaining between them. This CDR3 is built from 15 residues. The chain's CDR3 is CSVKEEAIMNTEAFF. CDR3 bases: TGCAGCGTTAAGGAGGAGGCAATCATGAACACTGAAGCTTTCTTT.

The rearrangement joins TRBV24-1 to TRBJ2-2; a possible D gene is TRBD2 (6 bases). CDR3 length equals 17 residues. The ends were cut back, 9 bases at V and 0 bases at J, with 19 bases in the middle. Germline V lookup: CDR1 KGHDR, CDR2 SFDVKD. CDR3 bases: TGTGCCACCGCCCCCGCCAGGTGGGGGGCGAACACCGGGGAGCTGTTTTTT. As protein: CATAPARWGANTGELFF.

V gene TRBV20-1 combines with J gene TRBJ2-7; 8 bases line up with TRBD1. The germline V gene has CDR1 DFQATT and CDR2 SNEGSKA (reference sequence). The CDR3 length is 14 residues. V lost 3 bases to trimming and J lost 3 bases; unmatched junction nucleotides: 7. The DNA for the CDR3 is TGCAGTGCTAGCGGCGGACAGGGAAACTACGAGCAGTACTTC. It translates to CSASGGQGNYEQYF.

This clonotype was seen only a few times. The J gene is TRBJ2-2, the V gene TRBV5-1; 10 positions agree with TRBD1. The CDR3 runs 15 residues. The V gene's germline CDR1 is SGHRS and CDR2 YFSETQ. Germline trimming cut 4 bases from V and 4 bases from J; bases unmatched to any gene: 4. CDR3 loop: CASSPRDRGTGELFF. CDR3 nucleotides: TGCGCCAGCAGCCCCCGGGACAGGGGCACCGGGGAGCTGTTTTTT. The full variable domain, with the rest looked up from reference TRBV5-1 and TRBJ2-2, is KAGVTQTPRYLIKTRGQQVTLSCSPISGHRSVSWYQQTPGQGLQFLFEYFSETQRNKGNFPGRFSGRQFSNSRSEMNVSTLELGDSALYLCASSPRDRGTGELFFGEGSRLTVL.

This clonotype was recorded a few times. V usage is TRBV5-1 and J usage is TRBJ1-1; D gene uncertain. There are 14 residues in the CDR3. V gave up 4 bases and J gave up 1 base, with 11 bases separating them. Germline CDR1 SGHRS, CDR2 YFSETQ. The DNA of the CDR3 is TGCGCCAGCAGCCAGGCACCAGCGAACACTGAAGCTTTCTTT. This gives the protein CASSQAPANTEAFF.

Ten or more counts support this clonotype. The V gene is TRBV28, the J gene TRBJ1-4; 8 nucleotides line up with TRBD1. This CDR3 is built from 16 residues. Germline CDR1 and CDR2: MDHEN and SYDVKM. Trimming removed 5 bases from V and 7 bases from J; junction bases left unmatched: 12. Written as DNA, the CDR3 is TGTGCCAGCAGTCTGCAGGGGGCTGGTCGTAGTGAAAAACTGTTTTTT. Translation gives CASSLQGAGRSEKLFF.

This clonotype was detected only a few times. This chain uses TRBV9 with TRBJ2-2; D ambiguous. The V and J ends lost 0 bases and 3 bases respectively, with 6 bases between them. The CDR3 is made up of 14 amino acids. Germline V gene lookup returns CDR1 SGDLS and CDR2 YYNGEE. CDR3 region: CASSVGWHTGELFF. Here the CDR3 DNA reads TGTGCCAGCAGCGTAGGTTGGCACACCGGGGAGCTGTTTTTT. Complete variable domain (other parts from reference TRBV9 and TRBJ2-2): DSGVTQTPKHLITATGQRVTLRCSPRSGDLSVYWYQQSLDQGLQFLIQYYNGEERAKGNILERFSAQQFPDLHSELNLSSLELGDSALYFCASSVGWHTGELFFGEGSRLTVL.

The chain has TRBV7-6 and TRBJ2-2; D is unclear. The CDR3 is 13 residues long. V was shortened by 2 bases and J by 4 bases, with 5 bases between the two germline ends. Germline CDR1 reads SGHVS; CDR2 reads FNYEAQ. Here the CDR3 reads CASSLTLTGELFF. The CDR3 DNA reads TGTGCCAGCAGCTTAACTCTCACCGGGGAGCTGTTTTTT. Using reference TRBV7-6 and TRBJ2-2 for the parts outside the CDR3, the full variable domain is GAGVSQSPRYKVTKRGQDVALRCDPISGHVSLYWYRQALGQGPEFLTYFNYEAQQDKSGLPNDRFSAERPEGSISTLTIQRTEQRDSAMYRCASSLTLTGELFFGEGSRLTVL.

This clonotype was counted at least ten times. The chain carries TRBV12-3 or TRBV12-4 and TRBJ2-7; D unresolved. This CDR3 is built from 13 residues. The V gene lost 3 bases and the J gene lost 1 base, with 7 bases spanning the gap. The CDR3 bases are TGTGCCAGCAGTTTCCAGGCATCCTACGAGCAGTACTTC. It encodes CASSFQASYEQYF.

This clonotype was counted once. The gene calls are TRBV12-3 or TRBV12-4 and TRBJ1-5; D is unclear. With 4 bases removed from V and 6 bases from J, the gap between germline ends came to 10 bases. The CDR3 runs 13 residues. CDR3 sequence (DNA): TGTGCCAGCAGTTCTCTAGCTGGTCAGCCCCAGCATTTT. Residues: CASSSLAGQPQHF.

V and J are TRBV13 and TRBJ2-5, with a tentative D call TRBD2 (5 bases). The CDR3 is made up of 15 amino acids. V was clipped by 5 bases and J by 0 bases, with 13 bases between them. Germline CDR1 reads PRHDT; CDR2 reads FYEKMQ (reference sequence). CDR3 bases: TGTGCCAGCAGCCCCAGAGGGAACTACCAAGAGACCCAGTACTTC. This codes for CASSPRGNYQETQYF.

This clonotype was seen only a few times. The chain uses TRBV15 and TRBJ2-7, with 9 bases matching TRBD1. Germline V gene lookup returns CDR1 LNHNV and CDR2 YYDKDF (reference sequence). J was trimmed by 5 bases and V by 5 bases; bases with no gene match: 16. This CDR3 comprises 17 residues. CDR3 DNA sequence: TGTGCCACCAGCCCCCCTCCGGGACAGGGAGTAAGGAACGAGCAGTACTTC. Translation gives CATSPPPGQGVRNEQYF. Full variable domain (missing parts from reference TRBV15 and TRBJ2-7): DAMVIQNPRYQVTQFGKPVTLSCSQTLNHNVMYWYQQKSSQAPKLLFHYYDKDFNNEADTPDNFQSRRPNTSFCFLDIRSPGLGDTAMYLCATSPPPGQGVRNEQYFGPGTRLTVT.

The V and J genes are TRBV28 and TRBJ2-5; D ambiguous. Deletions cut 5 bases from V and 6 bases from J, with 16 bases between. Germline CDR1 and CDR2: MDHEN and SYDVKM. CDR3 length: 14 amino acids. CDR3 coding DNA: TGTGCCAGCAGTCCCCATTCGCGGTTAAAGACCCAGTACTTC. Amino acid sequence: CASSPHSRLKTQYF.

In DNA, the CDR3 is TGTGCCAGCAGTTTAGAAGGGACAGGGGGCGCGCGCGAGCAGTACTTC. It translates to CASSLEGTGGAREQYF. The rearrangement links TRBV27 to TRBJ2-7; 12 bases line up with TRBD1. Germline CDR1 MNHEY, CDR2 SMNVEV (reference sequence). The V and J ends lost 2 bases and 6 bases, in that order; junction bases with no gene match: 8. This CDR3 region has 16 residues.

This chain uses TRBV12-5 with TRBJ2-2; TRBD2 matches at 7 bases. Germline lookup yields CDR1 LGHNT and CDR2 FRNRAP. J was trimmed by 4 bases and V by 1 base; bases with no gene match: 3. The CDR3 spans 15 residues. The CDR3 protein is CASGLAAGVTGELFF. The CDR3 DNA is TGTGCTAGTGGTTTGGCTGCGGGGGTCACCGGGGAGCTGTTTTTT.

CDR3: CASSSQTSGGSDTQYF. In DNA, the CDR3 is TGTGCCAGCAGCTCCCAGACTAGCGGGGGTTCAGATACGCAGTATTTT. The chain recombines TRBV11-2 with TRBJ2-3, with 12 nucleotides matching TRBD2. The germline CDR1 and CDR2 sequences are SGHAT and FQNNGV. This CDR3 has 16 residues. The V gene end was trimmed by 4 bases and the J gene end by 4 bases; junction bases not matched to a gene: 6.